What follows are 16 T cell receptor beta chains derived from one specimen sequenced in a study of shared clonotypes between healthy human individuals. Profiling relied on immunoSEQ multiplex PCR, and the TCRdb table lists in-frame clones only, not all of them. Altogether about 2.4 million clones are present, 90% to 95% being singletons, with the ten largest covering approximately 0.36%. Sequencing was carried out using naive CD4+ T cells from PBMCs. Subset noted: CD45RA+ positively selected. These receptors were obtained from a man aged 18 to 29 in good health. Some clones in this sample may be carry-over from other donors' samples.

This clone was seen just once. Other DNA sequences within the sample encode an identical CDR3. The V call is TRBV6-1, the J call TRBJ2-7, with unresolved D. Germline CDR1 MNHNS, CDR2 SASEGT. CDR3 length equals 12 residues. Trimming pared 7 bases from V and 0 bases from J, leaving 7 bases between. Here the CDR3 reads CASTPSSYEQYF. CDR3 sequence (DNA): TGTGCCAGCACCCCGTCCTCCTACGAGCAGTACTTC.

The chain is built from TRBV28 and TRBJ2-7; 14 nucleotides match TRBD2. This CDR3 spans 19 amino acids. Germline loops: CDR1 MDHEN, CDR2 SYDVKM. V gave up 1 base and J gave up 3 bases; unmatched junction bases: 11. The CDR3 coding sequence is TGTGCCAGCAGTTTATTCCGACTAGCGGGAGGGCCGGGGATCTACGAGCAGTACTTC. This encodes CASSLFRLAGGPGIYEQYF.

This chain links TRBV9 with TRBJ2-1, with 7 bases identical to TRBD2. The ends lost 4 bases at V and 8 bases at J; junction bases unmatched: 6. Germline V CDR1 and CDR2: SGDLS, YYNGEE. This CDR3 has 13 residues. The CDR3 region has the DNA TGTGCCAGCAGCCCGACTAGCCGGGATGAGCAGTTCTTC. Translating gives CASSPTSRDEQFF.

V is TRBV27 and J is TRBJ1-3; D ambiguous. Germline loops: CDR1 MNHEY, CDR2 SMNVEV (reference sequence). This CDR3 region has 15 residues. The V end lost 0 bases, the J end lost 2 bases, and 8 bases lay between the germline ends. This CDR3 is CASSLSGYAGNTIYF. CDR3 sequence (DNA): TGTGCCAGCAGTTTATCGGGTTATGCTGGAAACACCATATATTTT.

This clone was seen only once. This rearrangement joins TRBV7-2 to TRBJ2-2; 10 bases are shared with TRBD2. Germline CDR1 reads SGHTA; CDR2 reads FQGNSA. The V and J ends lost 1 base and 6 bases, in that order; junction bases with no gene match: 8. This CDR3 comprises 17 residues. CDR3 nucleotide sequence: TGTGCCAGCAGCTTAGTTCCAGCGGGAGGGCTAGCCGGGGAGCTGTTTTTT. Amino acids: CASSLVPAGGLAGELFF.

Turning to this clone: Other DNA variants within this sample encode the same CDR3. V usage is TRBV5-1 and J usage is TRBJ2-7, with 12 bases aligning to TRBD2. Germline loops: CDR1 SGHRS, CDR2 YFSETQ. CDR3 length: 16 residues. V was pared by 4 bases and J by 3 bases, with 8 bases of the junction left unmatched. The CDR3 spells CASSPLTSGSSYEQYF. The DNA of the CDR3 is TGCGCCAGCAGCCCACTGACTAGCGGGAGCAGCTACGAGCAGTACTTC.

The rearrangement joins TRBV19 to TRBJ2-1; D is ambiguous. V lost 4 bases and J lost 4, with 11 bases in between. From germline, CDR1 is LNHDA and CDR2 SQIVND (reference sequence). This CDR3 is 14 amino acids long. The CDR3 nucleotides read TGTGCCAGTAGTACCCTTCCGAAATACAATGAGCAGTTCTTC. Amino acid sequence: CASSTLPKYNEQFF.

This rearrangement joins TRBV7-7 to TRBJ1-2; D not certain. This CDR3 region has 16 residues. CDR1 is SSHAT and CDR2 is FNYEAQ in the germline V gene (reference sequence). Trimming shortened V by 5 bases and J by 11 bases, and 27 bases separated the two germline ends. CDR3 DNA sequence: TGTGCCAGCAGCGGTAGTAACACGGGAAGCCTTTTTGGGTACACCTTC. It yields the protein CASSGSNTGSLFGYTF.

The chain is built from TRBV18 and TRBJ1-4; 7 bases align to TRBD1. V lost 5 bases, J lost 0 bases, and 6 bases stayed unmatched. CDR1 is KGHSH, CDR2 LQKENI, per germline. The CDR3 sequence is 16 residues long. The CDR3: CASSRRQGPTNEKLFF. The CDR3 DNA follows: TGTGCCAGCTCAAGAAGACAGGGCCCAACTAATGAAAAACTGTTTTTT.

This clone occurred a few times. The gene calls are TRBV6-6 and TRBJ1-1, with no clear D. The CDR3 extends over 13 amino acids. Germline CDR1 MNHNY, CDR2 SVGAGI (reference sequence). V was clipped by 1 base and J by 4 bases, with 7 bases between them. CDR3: CASSYYEGTEAFF. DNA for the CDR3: TGTGCCAGCAGTTACTACGAGGGCACTGAAGCTTTCTTT.

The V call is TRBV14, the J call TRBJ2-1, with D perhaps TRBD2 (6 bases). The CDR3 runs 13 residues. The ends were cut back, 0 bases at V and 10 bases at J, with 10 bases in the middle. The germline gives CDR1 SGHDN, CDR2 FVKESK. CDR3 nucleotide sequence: TGTGCCAGCAGCCAAGAGGAGGGCTTAGAGCAGTTCTTC. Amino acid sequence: CASSQEEGLEQFF.

DNA of the CDR3: TGCGCCAGCAGCTTGAAGCCGGGACTAGCGGACAATGAGCAGTTCTTC. This codes for CASSLKPGLADNEQFF. The chain has TRBV5-1 and TRBJ2-1; 11 bases fit TRBD2. The CDR3 has 16 amino acids. The germline gives CDR1 SGHRS, CDR2 YFSETQ. The V segment lost 1 base and the J segment 5 bases; nucleotides outside the gene matches: 5.

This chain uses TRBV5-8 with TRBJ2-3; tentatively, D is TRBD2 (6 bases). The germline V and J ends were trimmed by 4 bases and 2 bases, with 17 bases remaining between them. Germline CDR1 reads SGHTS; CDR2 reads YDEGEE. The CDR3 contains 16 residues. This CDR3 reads CASSLNPSGYTDTQYF. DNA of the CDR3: TGTGCCAGCAGCCTGAACCCGAGCGGGTACACAGATACGCAGTATTTT.

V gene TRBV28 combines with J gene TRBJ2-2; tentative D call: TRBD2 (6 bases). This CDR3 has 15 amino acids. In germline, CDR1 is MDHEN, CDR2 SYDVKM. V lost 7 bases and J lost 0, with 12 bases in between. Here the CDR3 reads CASTGGKSNTGELFF. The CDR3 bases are TGTGCCAGCACGGGCGGGAAATCGAACACCGGGGAGCTGTTTTTT.

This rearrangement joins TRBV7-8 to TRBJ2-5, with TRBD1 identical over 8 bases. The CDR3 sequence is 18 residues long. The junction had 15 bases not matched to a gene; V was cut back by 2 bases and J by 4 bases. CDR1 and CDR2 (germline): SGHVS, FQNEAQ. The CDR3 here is CASSLLGSGAGGRETQYF. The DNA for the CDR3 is TGTGCCAGCAGCTTATTAGGTTCGGGGGCAGGGGGCCGAGAGACCCAGTACTTC.

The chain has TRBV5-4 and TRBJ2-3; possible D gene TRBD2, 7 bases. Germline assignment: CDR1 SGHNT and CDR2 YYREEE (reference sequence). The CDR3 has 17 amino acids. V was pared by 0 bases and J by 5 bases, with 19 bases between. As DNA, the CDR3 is TGTGCCAGCAGCTTGGGAGGGGGAGGGCCTTTCATAGATACGCAGTATTTT. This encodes CASSLGGGGPFIDTQYF.